The rows below give T cell receptor beta chains drawn from one sample of a study of blood T cells in healthy people across ages. TCRdb itself ran the 5' RACE reads through MiXCR, one entry per CDR3 protein. The data show 1.5 million to 2 million distinct CDR3 sequences, 49% seen once. Source material: blood. These receptors all come from a woman in her thirties or forties in good health. Both conserved end residues are part of each CDR3. Fields, in order: D gene, V gene, J gene, clone size, CDR3 DNA, CDR3 protein. The D gene is left open where the match is weak. A row's size may be missing; if present it is once, few, many or a size class.

D: -; V: TRBV5-1; J: TRBJ1-2; size: -; DNA: TGCGCCAGCAGCTTAAGGCCCCTTGCCGACCTTAACTATGGCTACACCTTC; CDR3: CASSLRPLADLNYGYTF
D: -; V: TRBV4-1; J: TRBJ2-7; size: few; DNA: TGCGCCAGCAGCCAACGGGGTCTGGTGGACTACGAGCAGTACTTC; CDR3: CASSQRGLVDYEQYF
D: TRBD1; V: TRBV11-3; J: TRBJ2-7; size: -; DNA: TGTGCCACGACAGGGGGCGAGTTTTTCTACGAGCAGTACTTC; CDR3: CATTGGEFFYEQYF
D: -; V: TRBV6-6; J: TRBJ1-2; size: few; DNA: TGTGCCAGCAGTTACCTCACGACGGAATTTGAGTCGGGCTACACCTTC; CDR3: CASSYLTTEFESGYTF
D: -; V: TRBV19; J: TRBJ1-6; size: -; DNA: TGTGCCAGTAGTACGCCCATCATCCAGGGGACCTATAATTCACCCCTCCACTTT; CDR3: CASSTPIIQGTYNSPLHF
D: TRBD2; V: TRBV7-2; J: TRBJ2-1; size: -; DNA: TGTGCCAGCAGCTTAGAGAGCGGGGGTTCCTACAATGAGCAGTTCTTC; CDR3: CASSLESGGSYNEQFF
D: TRBD1; V: TRBV11-1; J: TRBJ2-7; size: few; DNA: TGTGCCAGCAGCTTAGCGAGGACAGGGTGGGACGAGCAGTACTTC; CDR3: CASSLARTGWDEQYF
D: TRBD1; V: TRBV12-3/TRBV12-4; J: TRBJ2-3; size: once; DNA: TGTGCCAGCAGGTCCGGGACAGGGCAGGGAGATACGCAGTATTTT; CDR3: CASRSGTGQGDTQYF
D: -; V: TRBV20-1; J: TRBJ2-5; size: -; DNA: TGCAGTGCCCCTCCGGGCGGCTGGGAGACCCAGTACTTC; CDR3: CSAPPGGWETQYF
D: -; V: TRBV5-6; J: TRBJ1-5; size: -; DNA: TGTGCCAGCAGCTTGGGGGGGTACGAGGTTAGCAATCAGCCCCAGCATTTT; CDR3: CASSLGGYEVSNQPQHF
D: -; V: TRBV7-9; J: TRBJ2-3; size: -; DNA: TGTGCCAGCAGCCATCCACCAGTAAGACCAGGCCGGACAGATACGCAGTATTTT; CDR3: CASSHPPVRPGRTDTQYF
D: -; V: TRBV7-2; J: TRBJ2-3; size: -; DNA: TGTGCCAGCAGCTTTGGGGGTCCCCGTAGGCATACGCAGTATTTT; CDR3: CASSFGGPRRHTQYF
D: TRBD2; V: TRBV28; J: TRBJ2-6; size: -; DNA: TGTGCCACCGCTTCCGGACTAGCGGGGCACGTTTCCTCTGGGGCCAACGTCCTGACTTTC; CDR3: CATASGLAGHVSSGANVLTF
D: -; V: TRBV5-1; J: TRBJ2-1; size: -; DNA: TGCGCCAGCAGCTCCATAAAAAACTACAATGAGCAGTTCTTC; CDR3: CASSSIKNYNEQFF
D: TRBD2; V: TRBV20-1; J: TRBJ2-5; size: -; DNA: TGCAGTGCTTCAGGACTAGAGTCTGAGACCCAGTACTTC; CDR3: CSASGLESETQYF
D: TRBD1; V: TRBV15; J: TRBJ2-4; size: -; DNA: TGTGCCACCAGCAGTCCCGGGACAGGGGAACTAGCCAAAAACATTCAGTACTTC; CDR3: CATSSPGTGELAKNIQYF
D: TRBD1; V: TRBV6-6; J: TRBJ2-1; size: -; DNA: TGTGCCAGCAGCTCCCCGGCCGGGACAGGGGCCAATGAGCAGTTCTTC; CDR3: CASSSPAGTGANEQFF
D: -; V: TRBV29-1; J: TRBJ2-3; size: few; DNA: TGCAGCGTTGATAACGCGCACAGCACAGATACGCAGTATTTT; CDR3: CSVDNAHSTDTQYF
D: TRBD2; V: TRBV20-1; J: TRBJ2-3; size: once; DNA: TGCAGTGCTAGCCATAATCGACTAGCGGGGCGGAATCCGCAGTATTTT; CDR3: CSASHNRLAGRNPQYF
D: TRBD1; V: TRBV27; J: TRBJ1-2; size: -; DNA: TGTGCCAGCAGCCAGACAGGGGGCCCCCACACCTTC; CDR3: CASSQTGGPHTF
D: -; V: TRBV20-1; J: TRBJ1-5; size: -; DNA: TGCAGTGCTCTCGACAGAGCAAGCAATCAGCCCCAGCATTTT; CDR3: CSALDRASNQPQHF
D: TRBD1; V: TRBV20-1; J: TRBJ2-7; size: -; DNA: TGCAGCGCCCTTAACAGGGGGTCTGGCGAGCAGTACTTC; CDR3: CSALNRGSGEQYF
D: TRBD2; V: TRBV6-1; J: TRBJ2-7; size: -; DNA: TGTGCCAGCAGTGAAGAACTAGCGGGTCTCTCGGCCATTTTTTACGAGCAGTACTTC; CDR3: CASSEELAGLSAIFYEQYF
D: -; V: TRBV5-6; J: TRBJ2-7; size: -; DNA: TGTGCCAGCAGCATCTGGGGGGACGAGCAGTACTTC; CDR3: CASSIWGDEQYF
D: -; V: TRBV4-1; J: TRBJ2-3; size: -; DNA: TGCGCCAGCAAGCTGTCGGGAAGCACAGATACGCAGTATTTT; CDR3: CASKLSGSTDTQYF
D: -; V: TRBV4-2; J: TRBJ2-5; size: -; DNA: TGTGCCAGCAGCCACCCCGGGACTGGGACCGAGACCCAGTACTTC; CDR3: CASSHPGTGTETQYF
D: TRBD2; V: TRBV20-1; J: TRBJ2-1; size: -; DNA: TGCAGTGCCACCGGACTAGCGGTGACCTCCTACAATGAGCAGTTCTTC; CDR3: CSATGLAVTSYNEQFF
D: -; V: TRBV9; J: TRBJ1-6; size: few; DNA: TGTGCCAGCAGCGTAGGCATCACAGGAGAAAATAATTCACCCCTCCACTTT; CDR3: CASSVGITGENNSPLHF
D: TRBD2; V: TRBV4-2; J: TRBJ2-7; size: few; DNA: TGTGCCAGCAGCCAAGACCTAGCGGGGGGCCAATACGAGCAGTACTTC; CDR3: CASSQDLAGGQYEQYF
D: TRBD2; V: TRBV4-1; J: TRBJ2-1; size: -; DNA: TGCGCCAGCAGCCAAGAGCAGACTAGCGGGGTAGCGCGCTCCTACAATGAGCAGTTCTTC; CDR3: CASSQEQTSGVARSYNEQFF
D: TRBD1; V: TRBV27; J: TRBJ2-5; size: -; DNA: TGTGCCACCTCTCGGACAGGGATGTTTGGAGAGACCCAGTACTTC; CDR3: CATSRTGMFGETQYF
D: -; V: TRBV4-2; J: TRBJ2-3; size: -; DNA: TGTGCCAGCAGCCAAGATGGGCAGGGGATGACAGATACGCAGTATTTT; CDR3: CASSQDGQGMTDTQYF
D: -; V: TRBV12-5; J: TRBJ1-2; size: -; DNA: TGTGCTAGTGGTCAGCAGGGTAGCTATGGCTACACCTTC; CDR3: CASGQQGSYGYTF
D: -; V: TRBV6-6; J: TRBJ1-6; size: -; DNA: TGTGCCAGCAGTTATAGGGGGAAGGATTCACCCCTCCACTTT; CDR3: CASSYRGKDSPLHF
D: -; V: TRBV12-3/TRBV12-4; J: TRBJ1-4; size: -; DNA: TGTGCCAGCAGTCCGCAGAAGACAGTGAATAATGAAAAACTGTTTTTT; CDR3: CASSPQKTVNNEKLFF
D: -; V: TRBV11-2; J: TRBJ1-5; size: once; DNA: TGTGCCAGCAGCTTAAACGGAAATAGCAATCAGCCCCAGCATTTT; CDR3: CASSLNGNSNQPQHF
D: -; V: TRBV9; J: TRBJ2-3; size: few; DNA: TGTGCCAGCAGCGTAGAAGGCTCAGCAGGGGATACGCAGTATTTT; CDR3: CASSVEGSAGDTQYF
D: -; V: TRBV20-1; J: TRBJ2-7; size: -; DNA: TGCAGTGCTAGAGAACCAGGGGCTTTAGCCGAGCAGTACTTC; CDR3: CSAREPGALAEQYF
D: TRBD1; V: TRBV6-2/TRBV6-3; J: TRBJ1-2; size: -; DNA: TGTGCCAGCAGTTACGGGGAACCCAGGGGGACTGGCCTTGATAACTATGGCTACACCTTC; CDR3: CASSYGEPRGTGLDNYGYTF